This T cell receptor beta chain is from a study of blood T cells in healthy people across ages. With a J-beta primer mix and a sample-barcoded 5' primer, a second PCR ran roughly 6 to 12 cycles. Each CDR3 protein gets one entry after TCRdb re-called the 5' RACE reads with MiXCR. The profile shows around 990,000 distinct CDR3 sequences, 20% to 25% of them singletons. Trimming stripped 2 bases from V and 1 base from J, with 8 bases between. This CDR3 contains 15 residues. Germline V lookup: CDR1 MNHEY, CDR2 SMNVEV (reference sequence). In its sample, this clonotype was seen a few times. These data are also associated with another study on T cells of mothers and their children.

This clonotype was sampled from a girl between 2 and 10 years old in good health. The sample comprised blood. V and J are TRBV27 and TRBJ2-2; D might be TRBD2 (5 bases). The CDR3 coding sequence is TGTGCCAGCAGTTTAACGGGGATGAACACCGGGGAGCTGTTTTTT. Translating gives CASSLTGMNTGELFF.